Described below is a single TCR beta chain sequence and its context. These data come from a study of technical replicates of blood from a handful of donors. V lost 5 bases to trimming and J lost 4 bases, with 8 bases between them. The CDR3 has 12 amino acids. Germline assignment: CDR1 SEHNR and CDR2 FQNEAQ (reference sequence). Method: immunoSEQ multiplex PCR; TCRdb's copy keeps in-frame clones and lacks some. The sample consists of about 48,000 clones, 80% to 95% of them appearing once. The V and J genes are TRBV7-9 and TRBJ1-1; D perhaps matches TRBD1 (6 bases). The receptor was isolated from a human donor in good health. Some clones in this sample may be carry-over from other donors' samples. The sequencing sample was made of PBMCs. The CDR3 region is CASSLRGTEAFF. DNA for the CDR3: TGTGCCAGCAGCCTCAGGGGCACTGAAGCTTTCTTT.